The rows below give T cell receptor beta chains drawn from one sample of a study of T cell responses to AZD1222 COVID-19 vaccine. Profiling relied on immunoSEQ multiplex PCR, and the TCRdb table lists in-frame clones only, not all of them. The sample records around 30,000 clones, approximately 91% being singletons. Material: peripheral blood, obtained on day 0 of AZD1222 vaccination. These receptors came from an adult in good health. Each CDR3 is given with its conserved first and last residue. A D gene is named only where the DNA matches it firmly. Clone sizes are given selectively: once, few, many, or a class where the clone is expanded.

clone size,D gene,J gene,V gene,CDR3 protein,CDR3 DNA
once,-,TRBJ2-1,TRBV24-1,CATSGGGALEQFF,TGTGCCACCAGTGGAGGCGGGGCTTTGGAGCAGTTCTTC
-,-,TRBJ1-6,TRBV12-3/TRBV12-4,CASSRGAGSPLHF,TGTGCCAGCAGCCGAGGGGCGGGGTCACCCCTCCACTTT
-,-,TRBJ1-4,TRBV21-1,CASSKSRGNSEKLFF,TGTGCCAGCAGCAAATCGAGGGGGAACAGCGAAAAACTGTTTTTT
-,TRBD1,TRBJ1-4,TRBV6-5,CASSYRDSPNEKLFF,TGTGCCAGCAGTTACAGGGACAGTCCCAATGAAAAACTGTTTTTT
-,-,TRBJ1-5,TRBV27,CASSFLPPSVLQPQHF,TGTGCCAGCAGTTTTCTCCCACCGAGTGTCCTCCAGCCCCAGCATTTT
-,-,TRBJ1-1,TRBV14,CASSHKTGITEAFF,TGTGCCAGCAGCCATAAAACAGGGATTACTGAAGCTTTCTTT
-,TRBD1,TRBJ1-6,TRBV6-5,CASRLRQGIDAPLHF,TGTGCCAGCAGACTAAGACAGGGTATTGATGCACCCCTCCACTTT
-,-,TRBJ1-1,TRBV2,CASCPRSMNTEAFF,TGTGCCAGCTGTCCACGGTCAATGAACACTGAAGCTTTCTTT
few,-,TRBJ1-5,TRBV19,CASRWGGRGLNQPQHF,TGTGCCAGTAGATGGGGAGGCAGGGGCCTCAATCAGCCCCAGCATTTT
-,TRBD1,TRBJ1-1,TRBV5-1,CASSYDRGDTEAFF,TGCGCCAGCAGCTACGACAGGGGAGACACTGAAGCTTTCTTT
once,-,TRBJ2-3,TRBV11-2,CASTLILSGTDTQYF,TGTGCCAGCACCTTAATCCTTTCTGGCACAGATACGCAGTATTTT
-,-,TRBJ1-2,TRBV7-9,CASSSFVAAKDYGYTF,TGTGCCAGCAGCTCGTTCGTGGCAGCTAAGGACTATGGCTACACCTTC
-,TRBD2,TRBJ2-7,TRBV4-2,CASSLGKGLAGSYEQYF,TGTGCCAGCAGCCTAGGAAAAGGTCTAGCGGGCTCCTACGAGCAGTACTTC
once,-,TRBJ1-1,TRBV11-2,CASSPGGMNTEAFF,TGTGCCAGCAGCCCGGGGGGGATGAACACTGAAGCTTTCTTT
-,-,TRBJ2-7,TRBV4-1,CASSLNWGAGSVSYEQYF,TGCGCCAGCAGCCTCAACTGGGGGGCGGGGTCGGTTTCCTACGAGCAGTACTTC
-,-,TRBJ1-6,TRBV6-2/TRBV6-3,CASSPNHGYSPLHF,TGTGCCAGCAGCCCGAACCACGGGTATTCACCCCTCCACTTT